What follows describes a single T cell receptor beta chain. Its antigen is still unknown. This CDR3 is also generated by other DNA sequences in the sample. The CDR3 is made up of 15 amino acids. V was cut by 4 bases and J by 2 bases, with 12 bases left in between. Germline values: CDR1 SGDLS, CDR2 YYNGEE. This specimen belongs to a study of radiotherapy plus CTLA-4 blockade in lung cancer. Background on the study: An objective response was seen in about 17% of patients, and disease control in 31%.

Receiving focal radiation plus CTLA-4 blockade with ipilimumab were patients who had chemo-refractory metastatic non-small-cell lung cancer. The assay was immunoSEQ multiplex PCR, and TCRdb's table has in-frame clones only and misses some. This table has about 38,000 clones, about three quarters appearing once. Study-level results: Response, reportedly, was best predicted by interferon-beta along with early blood T cell clone dynamics. TCR clones originating in tumors grew in number in blood after radiotherapy plus ipilimumab.

This sequence originates from a human donor with non-small cell lung cancer who had stable disease on radiotherapy plus ipilimumab. The rearrangement links TRBV9 to TRBJ2-2, with a tentative D call TRBD2 (7 bases). This sample comprised peripheral blood, obtained from a patient treated with radiotherapy plus ipilimumab. The CDR3 coding sequence is TGTGCCAGCAGCTCGAGCGGGACAAACACCGGGGAGCTGTTTTTT. Translating it yields CASSSSGTNTGELFF. The full variable domain, its missing parts supplied by reference TRBV9 and TRBJ2-2, is DSGVTQTPKHLITATGQRVTLRCSPRSGDLSVYWYQQSLDQGLQFLIQYYNGEERAKGNILERFSAQQFPDLHSELNLSSLELGDSALYFCASSSSGTNTGELFFGEGSRLTVL.